This T cell receptor beta chain was captured in a study of identical twins. This clonotype was picked up a small number of times. The CDR3 extends over 14 amino acids. Losses at the gene ends were 4 bases for V and 9 bases for J; bases not matched to a gene: 3. CDR1 and CDR2 from the germline V gene are LGHDT and YNNKEL (reference sequence). TCRdb reprocessed the 5' RACE reads with MiXCR, giving one entry per CDR3 protein. The table shows 250,000 to 350,000 distinct CDR3 sequences, with roughly 8.6% occurring only once. Every one of the donors was a healthy Caucasian. These sequences were also reported in another study, on yellow fever vaccine responses in identical twins.

The sample consisted of memory (CD45RO+) T cells sorted from blood. V and J are TRBV3-1 and TRBJ1-6, with 10 bases that match TRBD1. The origin of this receptor is a woman aged 18-29 years in good health. CDR3 DNA sequence: TGTGCCAGCAGCCGGGGACAGGGGTTTTCACCCCTCCACTTT. This gives the protein CASSRGQGFSPLHF.